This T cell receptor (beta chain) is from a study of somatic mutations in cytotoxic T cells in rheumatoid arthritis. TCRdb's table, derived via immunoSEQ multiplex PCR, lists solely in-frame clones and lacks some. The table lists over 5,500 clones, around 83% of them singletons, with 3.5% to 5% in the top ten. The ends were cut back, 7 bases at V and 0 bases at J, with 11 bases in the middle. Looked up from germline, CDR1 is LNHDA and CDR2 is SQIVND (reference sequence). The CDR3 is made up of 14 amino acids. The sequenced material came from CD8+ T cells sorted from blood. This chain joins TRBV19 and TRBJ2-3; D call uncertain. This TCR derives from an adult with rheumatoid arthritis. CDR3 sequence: CASMGVDSTDTQYF. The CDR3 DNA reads TGTGCCAGTATGGGCGTAGATAGCACAGATACGCAGTATTTT.